Shown below are 29 T cell receptor beta chains from a single sample sequenced in a study of T cell responses to AZD1222 COVID-19 vaccine. The table came from immunoSEQ multiplex PCR; TCRdb's copy has only in-frame clones and leaves some out. The sample yields 130,000 to 150,000 clones, roughly 88% seen once. The sample was peripheral blood, taken 28 days after the second dose of the MenACWY control vaccine. The receptors shown here come from an adult who received the MenACWY meningococcal vaccine as a control.

This clone appeared once. The chain employs TRBV20-1 and TRBJ1-6; the D is unclear. This CDR3 is built from 15 residues. Germline CDR1 and CDR2: DFQATT and SNEGSKA (reference sequence). Trimming removed 3 bases from V and 10 bases from J, with 19 bases in between. The CDR3 DNA reads as TGCAGTGCTAGTAACACGGCCGCGTTTTTATCACCCCTCCACTTT. Encoded protein: CSASNTAAFLSPLHF.

This clone was recorded only once. The rearrangement uses TRBV24-1 and TRBJ1-2; TRBD1 aligns across 9 bases. There are 14 residues in the CDR3. J lost 6 bases, V lost 4 bases, and 5 bases had no gene match. Germline CDR1 and CDR2: KGHDR and SFDVKD. The CDR3 spells CATSDRGQGHGYTF. The CDR3 nucleotides read TGTGCCACCAGTGACCGGGGACAGGGTCATGGCTACACCTTC.

The chain links TRBV25-1 to TRBJ1-1; TRBD1 matches at 7 bases. The CDR3 is made up of 13 amino acids. V lost 8 bases to trimming and J lost 1 base; unmatched junction nucleotides: 4. The germline gives CDR1 MGHDK, CDR2 SYGVNS. Written as DNA, the CDR3 is TGTGCCAGCGTTGGACAGGCGAACACTGAAGCTTTCTTT. Translating gives CASVGQANTEAFF.

This chain links TRBV6-1 with TRBJ2-7; 9 bases map to TRBD1. The CDR3 runs to 16 residues. Germline CDR1 and CDR2: MNHNS and SASEGT. The V and J ends lost 0 bases and 0 bases, in that order; junction bases with no gene match: 3. The CDR3 reads CASSEAAGQGSYEQYF. The CDR3 DNA sequence: TGTGCCAGCAGTGAAGCAGCGGGACAGGGCTCCTACGAGCAGTACTTC.

The chain has TRBV3-1 (or the pseudogene TRBV3-2) and TRBJ2-2; D might be TRBD2 (6 bases). The CDR3 sequence is 16 residues long. Trimming left V 4 bases short and J 4 bases short, with 16 bases between. In germline, CDR1 is LGHDT, CDR2 YNNKEL (reference sequence). Here the CDR3 DNA reads TGTGCCAGCAGCCTCCGACTAGGGAGGATCACCGGGGAGCTGTTTTTT. This translates into CASSLRLGRITGELFF.

The rearrangement uses TRBV6-4 and TRBJ1-6; D is ambiguous. Germline-derived CDR1 and CDR2 are MRHNA and SNTAGT. Between the trimmed V and J ends, which lost 5 bases and 7 bases, there was a span of 12 bases. There are 14 residues in the CDR3. This CDR3 is CASSSEMTNSPLHF. The CDR3 DNA sequence: TGTGCCAGCAGTTCTGAAATGACGAATTCACCCCTCCACTTT.

The genes are TRBV7-9 and TRBJ1-2; D not certain. This CDR3 comprises 13 residues. V lost 5 bases to trimming and J lost 8 bases, with 15 bases between them. Per the germline V gene, CDR1 is SEHNR and CDR2 is FQNEAQ (reference sequence). CDR3 DNA: TGTGCCAGCAGCCCAGACGGACTGACGGGCTACACCTTC. Encoded protein: CASSPDGLTGYTF.

The chain carries TRBV7-8 and TRBJ1-2, with 7 positions matching TRBD1. J lost 6 bases, V lost 0 bases, and 4 bases had no gene match. Germline assignment: CDR1 SGHVS and CDR2 FQNEAQ. This CDR3 is 14 amino acids long. In DNA, the CDR3 is TGTGCCAGCAGCTTAGCCCCGGACAGGAATGGCTACACCTTC. As protein: CASSLAPDRNGYTF.

This chain links TRBV18 with TRBJ1-4; D ambiguous. The length of the CDR3 is 14 residues. Germline V gene data show CDR1 as KGHSH and CDR2 as LQKENI. V was pared by 1 base and J by 7 bases, with 10 bases between. The chain's CDR3 is CASSPLGGVEKLFF. CDR3 DNA sequence: TGTGCCAGCTCACCACTGGGCGGGGTTGAAAAACTGTTTTTT.

For the CDR3, the DNA is TGTGCCAGCAGCCGGTATGAACGGGGGAACAATGAGCAGTTCTTC. It specifies CASSRYERGNNEQFF. The chain employs TRBV6-6 and TRBJ2-1; TRBD2 might be the D (6 bases). The CDR3 sequence is 15 residues long. The V gene's germline CDR1 is MNHNY and CDR2 SVGAGI (reference sequence). The V and J ends lost 6 bases and 5 bases respectively, with 17 bases between them.

The chain has TRBV7-8 and TRBJ1-5, with TRBD1 as a possible D gene (5 bases). The CDR3 extends over 15 amino acids. Germline-derived CDR1 and CDR2 are SGHVS and FQNEAQ. Trimming took off 3 bases at V and 0 bases at J, with 9 bases between the two ends. CDR3 sequence: CASSFQGLSNQPQHF. The CDR3 region has the DNA TGTGCCAGCAGCTTCCAGGGACTTAGCAATCAGCCCCAGCATTTT.

CDR3 in amino acids: CASSASFRGLNQPQHF. CDR3 in DNA: TGTGCCAGCTCAGCCAGCTTCAGGGGCCTCAATCAGCCCCAGCATTTT. V is TRBV18 and J is TRBJ1-5; D possibly corresponds to TRBD1 (6 bases). Looked up from germline, CDR1 is KGHSH and CDR2 is LQKENI. CDR3 length: 16 residues. The V gene lost 5 bases and the J gene lost 3 bases, with 17 bases spanning the gap.

The chain combines TRBV24-1 with TRBJ1-5; 8 bases align to TRBD1. Germline lookup yields CDR1 KGHDR and CDR2 SFDVKD. V lost 3 bases to trimming and J lost 5 bases; unmatched junction nucleotides: 5. The CDR3 consists of 15 residues. The CDR3 loop is CATSDAQGADQPQHF. The CDR3 DNA sequence: TGTGCCACCAGTGATGCTCAGGGGGCCGATCAGCCCCAGCATTTT.

The chain carries TRBV9 and TRBJ2-1, with 12 positions matching TRBD2. Trimming cost V 0 bases and J 3 bases; bases outside gene matches: 4. The CDR3 is 17 amino acids. Germline CDR1 and CDR2: SGDLS and YYNGEE. The CDR3: CASSVAPLAGGYNEQFF. The CDR3 DNA follows: TGTGCCAGCAGCGTAGCCCCACTAGCGGGAGGCTACAATGAGCAGTTCTTC.

The chain joins TRBV24-1 to TRBJ1-1, with 8 bases aligning to TRBD1. The CDR3 covers 14 residues. Germline loops: CDR1 KGHDR, CDR2 SFDVKD. V shed 4 bases and J 12 bases; nucleotides not matched to a gene: 12. CDR3 protein: CATSDPGTGHFPFF. The CDR3 region has the DNA TGTGCCACCAGTGACCCTGGGACAGGCCATTTCCCTTTCTTT.

The chain uses TRBV7-2 and TRBJ1-1, with D perhaps matching TRBD1 (5 bases). In germline, CDR1 is SGHTA, CDR2 FQGNSA. Between the trimmed V and J ends, which lost 2 bases and 0 bases, there was a span of 10 bases. CDR3 size: 15 residues. CDR3 protein: CASSLYQGMNTEAFF. DNA for the CDR3: TGTGCCAGCAGCTTATATCAGGGAATGAACACTGAAGCTTTCTTT.

The CDR3 reads CASSPRGGRTEAFF. The CDR3 bases are TGTGCCAGCAGCCCCCGGGGAGGGCGCACTGAAGCTTTCTTT. This chain links TRBV6-5 with TRBJ1-1; D is unclear. V lost 6 bases, J lost 4 bases, and 15 bases lay in between. The CDR3 loop spans 14 amino acids. The germline CDR1 and CDR2 sequences are MNHEY and SVGAGI.

V is TRBV18 and J is TRBJ1-2; D is unresolved. V shed 1 base and J shed 4 bases, with 16 bases lying between them. This CDR3 has 16 amino acids. Germline V gene lookup returns CDR1 KGHSH and CDR2 LQKENI. Here the CDR3 DNA reads TGTGCCAGCTCACCACAAGGAATCGGCCAGACCTATGGCTACACCTTC. It is translated as CASSPQGIGQTYGYTF.

This clone was detected only a few times. The genes are TRBV15 and TRBJ1-1, with 7 bases aligning to TRBD1. This CDR3 comprises 15 residues. The ends lost 0 bases at V and 1 base at J; junction bases unmatched: 2. Germline lookup yields CDR1 LNHNV and CDR2 YYDKDF (reference sequence). The CDR3, as DNA: TGTGCCACCAGCAGAGACGGGACAGCGAACACTGAAGCTTTCTTT. Protein product: CATSRDGTANTEAFF.

CDR3 DNA: TGTGCCAGCAGCTTAGGTGCAGAAAGTGGCTACACCTTC. Protein: CASSLGAESGYTF. This rearrangement joins TRBV7-2 to TRBJ1-2; no clear D. The CDR3 has 13 amino acids. Germline CDR1 SGHTA, CDR2 FQGNSA. Trimming left V 1 base short and J 7 bases short, with 10 bases between. Filled out from reference TRBV7-2 and TRBJ1-2, the complete variable domain reads GAGVSQSPSNKVTEKGKDVELRCDPISGHTALYWYRQSLGQGLEFLIYFQGNSAPDKSGLPSDRFSAERTGGSVSTLTIQRTQQEDSAVYLCASSLGAESGYTFGSGTRLTVV.

This clone was picked up one time. V usage is TRBV7-9 and J usage is TRBJ2-3; TRBD1 aligns across 7 bases. J lost 3 bases, V lost 1 base, and 7 bases had no gene match. The CDR3 covers 16 residues. CDR1 SEHNR and CDR2 FQNEAQ come from the germline V gene (reference sequence). CDR3 loop: CASSLGVDRETDTQYF. For the CDR3, the DNA is TGTGCCAGCAGCTTAGGGGTAGACAGGGAGACAGATACGCAGTATTTT. Full variable domain (rest looked up from reference TRBV7-9 and TRBJ2-3): DTGVSQNPRHKITKRGQNVTFRCDPISEHNRLYWYRQTLGQGPEFLTYFQNEAQLEKSRLLSDRFSAERPKGSFSTLEIQRTEQGDSAMYLCASSLGVDRETDTQYFGPGTRLTVL.

This chain connects TRBV18 to TRBJ1-2; D is ambiguous. V lost 0 bases and J 1 base, leaving 6 bases between the germline ends. CDR1 is KGHSH, CDR2 LQKENI, per germline. The CDR3 runs to 14 residues. The CDR3 region is CASSPPIINYGYTF. As DNA, the CDR3 is TGTGCCAGCTCACCACCTATAATTAACTATGGCTACACCTTC.

The V and J genes are TRBV3-1 (or the pseudogene TRBV3-2) and TRBJ2-2; D is perhaps TRBD1 (5 bases). Germline values: CDR1 LGHDT, CDR2 YNNKEL (reference sequence). CDR3 size: 18 residues. Trimming took off 1 base at V and 1 base at J, with 16 bases between the two ends. CDR3 residues: CASSQVGAPRENTGELFF. The CDR3 nucleotides are TGTGCCAGCAGCCAAGTAGGGGCACCAAGGGAGAACACCGGGGAGCTGTTTTTT.

The chain uses TRBV9 and TRBJ2-1, with TRBD1 matching 9 bases. Germline V gene data show CDR1 as SGDLS and CDR2 as YYNGEE. The CDR3 has 17 amino acids. With 0 bases clipped from V and 5 bases from J, the junction kept 9 bases outside the gene matches. CDR3 nucleotide sequence: TGTGCCAGCAGCGTAGCACCTGGGACAGGGTCACACAATGAGCAGTTCTTC. It encodes CASSVAPGTGSHNEQFF.

The CDR3 coding sequence is TGTGCCAGCAGCTTGACAGGGGTGAGCTCCTACGAGCAGTACTTC. The encoded protein is CASSLTGVSSYEQYF. The rearrangement joins TRBV3-1 (or the pseudogene TRBV3-2) to TRBJ2-7; 8 nucleotides match TRBD1. V dropped 5 bases and J dropped 0; count of bases not matched to a gene: 6. In germline, CDR1 is LGHDT, CDR2 YNNKEL (reference sequence). The CDR3 consists of 15 residues.

The genes are TRBV27 and TRBJ2-3, with D unclear. This CDR3 is 12 amino acids long. Trimming removed 5 bases from V and 0 bases from J, with 3 bases in between. The V gene's germline CDR1 is MNHEY and CDR2 SMNVEV (reference sequence). The CDR3 is CASSPSTDTQYF. CDR3 bases: TGTGCCAGCAGTCCGAGCACAGATACGCAGTATTTT.

The rearrangement uses TRBV27 and TRBJ1-3; D remains unclear. The CDR3 is 14 amino acids. Trimming shortened V by 2 bases and J by 4 bases, and 9 bases separated the two germline ends. In germline, CDR1 is MNHEY, CDR2 SMNVEV (reference sequence). The CDR3: CASSLLGFGNTIYF. The CDR3 bases are TGTGCCAGCAGTTTACTAGGGTTCGGAAACACCATATATTTT.

The chain employs TRBV18 and TRBJ2-1; 8 bases are shared with TRBD2. This CDR3 comprises 15 residues. Germline CDR1 and CDR2: KGHSH and LQKENI. The ends lost 0 bases at V and 7 bases at J; junction bases unmatched: 5. CDR3 region: CASSPPRGGRNEQFF. The CDR3 DNA reads TGTGCCAGCTCACCACCGCGCGGGGGGCGGAATGAGCAGTTCTTC.

This chain connects TRBV9 to TRBJ2-1; D ambiguous. Deletions cut 0 bases from V and 4 bases from J, with 8 bases between. CDR1 is SGDLS and CDR2 is YYNGEE in the germline V gene. This CDR3 has 14 amino acids. The CDR3 nucleotides are TGTGCCAGCAGCGTAGCGAGCAATTACAATGAGCAGTTCTTC. Protein: CASSVASNYNEQFF.